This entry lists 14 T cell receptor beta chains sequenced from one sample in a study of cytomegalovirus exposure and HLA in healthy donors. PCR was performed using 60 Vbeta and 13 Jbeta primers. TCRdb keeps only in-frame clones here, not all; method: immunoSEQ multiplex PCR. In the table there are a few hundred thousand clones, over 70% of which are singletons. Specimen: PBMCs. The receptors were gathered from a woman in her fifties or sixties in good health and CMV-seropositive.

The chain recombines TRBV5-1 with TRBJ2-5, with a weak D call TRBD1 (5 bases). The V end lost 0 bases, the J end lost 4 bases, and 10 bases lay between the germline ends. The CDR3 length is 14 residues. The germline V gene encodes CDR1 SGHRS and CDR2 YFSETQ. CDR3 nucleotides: TGCGCCAGCAGCTTGGCCATGCAGGGAGAGACCCAGTACTTC. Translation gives CASSLAMQGETQYF.

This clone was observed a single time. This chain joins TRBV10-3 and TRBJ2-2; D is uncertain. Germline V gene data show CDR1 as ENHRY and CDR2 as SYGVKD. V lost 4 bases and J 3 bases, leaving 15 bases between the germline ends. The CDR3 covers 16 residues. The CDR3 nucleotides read TGTGCCATCAGTGGGCCCATACACGGGTACACCGGGGAGCTGTTTTTT. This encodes CAISGPIHGYTGELFF.

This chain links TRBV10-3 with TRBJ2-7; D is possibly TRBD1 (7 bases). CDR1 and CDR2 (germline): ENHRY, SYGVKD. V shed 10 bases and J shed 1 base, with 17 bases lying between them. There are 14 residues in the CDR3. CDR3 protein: CATWGAGGSYEQYF. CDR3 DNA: TGTGCCACCTGGGGTGCAGGGGGGTCCTACGAGCAGTACTTC.

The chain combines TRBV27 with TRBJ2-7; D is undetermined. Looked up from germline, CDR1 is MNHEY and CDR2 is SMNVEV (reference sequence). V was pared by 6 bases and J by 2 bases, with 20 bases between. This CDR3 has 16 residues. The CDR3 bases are TGTGCCAGCAGAACTTCGACATACCAAAGGCCCTACGAGCAGTACTTC. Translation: CASRTSTYQRPYEQYF.

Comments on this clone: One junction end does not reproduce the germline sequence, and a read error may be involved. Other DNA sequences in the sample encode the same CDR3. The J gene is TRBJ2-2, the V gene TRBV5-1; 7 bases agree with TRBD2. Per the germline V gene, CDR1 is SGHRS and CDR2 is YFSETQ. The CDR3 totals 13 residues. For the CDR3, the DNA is TGCGCCAGTAGCTGGGGGGGCACCGGGGAGCTGTTTTTT. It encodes CASSWGGTGELFF.

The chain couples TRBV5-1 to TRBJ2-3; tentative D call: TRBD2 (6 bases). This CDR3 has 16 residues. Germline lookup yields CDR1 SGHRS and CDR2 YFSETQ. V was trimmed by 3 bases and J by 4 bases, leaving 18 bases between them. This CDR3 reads CASSSRGIPGADTQYF. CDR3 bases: TGCGCCAGCAGCTCACGCGGGATTCCGGGAGCAGATACGCAGTATTTT.

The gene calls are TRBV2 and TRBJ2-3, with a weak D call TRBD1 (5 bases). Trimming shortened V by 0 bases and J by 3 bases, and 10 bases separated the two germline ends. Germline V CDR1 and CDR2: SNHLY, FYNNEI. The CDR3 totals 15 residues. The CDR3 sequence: CASSEALGATDTQYF. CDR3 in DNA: TGTGCCAGCAGTGAAGCGCTAGGGGCAACAGATACGCAGTATTTT.

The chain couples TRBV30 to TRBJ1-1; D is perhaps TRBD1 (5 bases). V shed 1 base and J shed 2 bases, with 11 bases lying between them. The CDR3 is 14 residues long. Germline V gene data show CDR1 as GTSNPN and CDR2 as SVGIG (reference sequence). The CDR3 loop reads CAWSGGGDNTEAFF. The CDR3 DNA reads TGTGCCTGGAGTGGTGGAGGGGACAACACTGAAGCTTTCTTT.

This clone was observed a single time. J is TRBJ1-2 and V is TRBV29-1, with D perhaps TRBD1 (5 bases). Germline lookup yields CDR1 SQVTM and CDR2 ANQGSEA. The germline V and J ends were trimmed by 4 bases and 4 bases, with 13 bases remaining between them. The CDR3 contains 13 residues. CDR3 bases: TGCAGCGTTGGCATCGGGGGTAGCTATGGCTACACCTTC. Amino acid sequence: CSVGIGGSYGYTF.

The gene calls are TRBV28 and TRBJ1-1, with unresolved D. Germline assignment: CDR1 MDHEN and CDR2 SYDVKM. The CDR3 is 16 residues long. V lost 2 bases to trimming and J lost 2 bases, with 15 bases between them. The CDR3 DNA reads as TGTGCCAGCAGTTTACCGGTCCCACGGTCAAACACTGAAGCTTTCTTT. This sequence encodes CASSLPVPRSNTEAFF.

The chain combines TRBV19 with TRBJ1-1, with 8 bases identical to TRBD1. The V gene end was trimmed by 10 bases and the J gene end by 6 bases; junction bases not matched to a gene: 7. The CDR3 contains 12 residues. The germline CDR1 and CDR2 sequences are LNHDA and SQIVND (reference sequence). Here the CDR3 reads CAIGDRGSEAFF. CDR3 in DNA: TGTGCCATCGGCGACAGGGGCTCTGAAGCTTTCTTT.

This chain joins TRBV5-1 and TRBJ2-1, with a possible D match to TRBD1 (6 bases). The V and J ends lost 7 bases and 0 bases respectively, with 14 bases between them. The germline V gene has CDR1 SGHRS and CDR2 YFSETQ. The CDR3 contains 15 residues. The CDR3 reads CASQLGASSYNEQFF. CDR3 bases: TGCGCCAGCCAGCTGGGGGCTAGCTCCTACAATGAGCAGTTCTTC.

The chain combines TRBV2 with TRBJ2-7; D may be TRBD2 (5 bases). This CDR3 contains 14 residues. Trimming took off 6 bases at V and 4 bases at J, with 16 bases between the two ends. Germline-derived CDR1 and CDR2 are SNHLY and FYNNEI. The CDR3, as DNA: TGTGCCAGCAGGAGGGAGCCCGGACTTTACGAGCAGTACTTC. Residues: CASRREPGLYEQYF.

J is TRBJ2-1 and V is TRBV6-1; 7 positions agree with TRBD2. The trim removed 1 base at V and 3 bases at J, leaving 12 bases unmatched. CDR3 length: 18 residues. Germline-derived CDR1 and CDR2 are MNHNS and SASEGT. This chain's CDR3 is CASSEGSTAGDHYNEQFF. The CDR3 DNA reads TGTGCCAGCAGTGAAGGAAGTACGGCGGGAGACCACTACAATGAGCAGTTCTTC.